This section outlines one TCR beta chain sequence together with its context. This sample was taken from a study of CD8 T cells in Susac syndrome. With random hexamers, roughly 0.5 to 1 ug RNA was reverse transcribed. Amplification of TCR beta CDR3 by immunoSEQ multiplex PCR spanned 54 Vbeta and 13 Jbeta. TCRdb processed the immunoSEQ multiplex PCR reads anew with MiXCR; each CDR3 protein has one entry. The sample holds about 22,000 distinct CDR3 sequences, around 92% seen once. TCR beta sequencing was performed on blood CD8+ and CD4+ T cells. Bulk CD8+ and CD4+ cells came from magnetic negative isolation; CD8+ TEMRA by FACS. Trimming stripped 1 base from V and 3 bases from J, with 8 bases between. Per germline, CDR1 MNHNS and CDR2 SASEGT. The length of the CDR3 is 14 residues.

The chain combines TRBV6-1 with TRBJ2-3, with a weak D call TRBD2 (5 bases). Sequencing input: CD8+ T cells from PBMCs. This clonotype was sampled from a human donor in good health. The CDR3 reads CASSEEGGTDTQYF. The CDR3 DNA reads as TGTGCCAGCAGTGAAGAAGGCGGGACAGATACGCAGTATTTT.